The clone carrying this T cell receptor beta chain has just a few counts. What it binds is unknown. The CDR3 has 16 amino acids. The germline CDR1 and CDR2 sequences are SGHRS and YFSETQ. V was clipped by 4 bases and J by 7 bases; unmatched bases: 7. These data come from a study of OX40 agonist ivuxolimab in advanced cancers. TCRdb's copy holds only in-frame clones and misses some; the assay was immunoSEQ multiplex PCR. Among more than 85,000 clones, about 91% were seen once, and the ten largest hold roughly 0.33%. Autoimmune disease history or systemic immunosuppression led to patients being barred. Study-level points and caveats: Partial responders treated at 0.1-3.0 mg/kg exhibited clonal expansion among the lowest measured.

This specimen consisted of CD4+ or CD8+ T cells sorted from blood, obtained in a trial of the OX40 agonist ivuxolimab. The V gene is TRBV5-1, the J gene TRBJ2-1; 14 nucleotides line up with TRBD2. This receptor was taken from an adult with an advanced solid tumor such as melanoma, head and neck, liver or kidney cancer. The CDR3 protein is CASSGGLAGGGNEQFF. In DNA form, the CDR3 reads TGCGCCAGCAGCGGCGGACTAGCGGGAGGAGGAAATGAGCAGTTCTTC.